Included here is one T cell receptor beta chain sequence, with context. With V trimmed by 10 bases and J by 4 bases, 21 bases remained unmatched. CDR1 and CDR2 (germline): LGHDT, YNNKEL (reference sequence). The CDR3 consists of 17 residues. These data come from a study of T-cell reconstitution after alpha-beta-depleted transplantation in children. Library preparation (for TCRbeta) was performed with unique molecular identifiers. TCRdb analysed the PCR reads with MiXCR anew, one entry per CDR3 protein. The repertoire consists of some 190,000 distinct CDR3 sequences, with 11% occurring once and the leading ten covering 13%.

The sample was PBMCs, taken before TCRalphabeta/CD19-depleted stem cell transplant. This chain uses TRBV3-1 with TRBJ1-1; 7 nucleotides match TRBD1. The receptor comes from a boy aged 2 to 10 with acute myeloid leukemia, due to receive a stem cell transplant. The CDR3 DNA is TGTGCCACCTCCCCCCCAAACCCCAGGGGGTCGTTCACTGAAGCTTTCTTT. It yields the protein CATSPPNPRGSFTEAFF.